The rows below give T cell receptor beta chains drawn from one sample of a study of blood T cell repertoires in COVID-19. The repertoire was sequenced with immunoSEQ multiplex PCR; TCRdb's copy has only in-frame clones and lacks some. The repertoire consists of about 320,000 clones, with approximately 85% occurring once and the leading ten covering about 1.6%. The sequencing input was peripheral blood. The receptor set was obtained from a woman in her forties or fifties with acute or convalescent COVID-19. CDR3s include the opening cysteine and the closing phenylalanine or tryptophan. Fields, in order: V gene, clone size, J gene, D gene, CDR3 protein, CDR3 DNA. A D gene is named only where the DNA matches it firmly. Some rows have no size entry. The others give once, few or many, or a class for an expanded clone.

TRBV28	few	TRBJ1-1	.	CASSPGGTEAFF	TGTGCCAGCAGTCCAGGAGGCACTGAAGCTTTCTTT
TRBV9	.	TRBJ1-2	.	CASSVIEQPNYGYTF	TGTGCCAGCAGCGTAATCGAACAGCCTAACTATGGCTACACCTTC
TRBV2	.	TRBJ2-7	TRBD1	CAIPTGDIVGEQYF	TGTGCCATACCAACAGGGGACATTGTGGGGGAGCAGTACTTC
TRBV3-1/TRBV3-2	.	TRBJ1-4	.	CASSQERGTGDGKLFF	TGTGCCAGCAGCCAAGAACGCGGGACCGGGGACGGGAAACTGTTTTTT
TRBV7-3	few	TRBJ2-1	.	CASSLSGGTNNEQFF	TGTGCCAGCAGCTTATCCGGCGGGACGAACAATGAGCAGTTCTTC
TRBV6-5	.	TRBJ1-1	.	CASKTSENTEAFF	TGTGCCAGCAAAACGTCAGAAAACACTGAAGCTTTCTTT
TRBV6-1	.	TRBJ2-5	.	CASSDGRAETQYF	TGTGCCAGCAGTGATGGCAGGGCAGAGACCCAGTACTTC
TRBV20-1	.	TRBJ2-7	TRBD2	CSASSGSKYEQYF	TGCAGTGCTAGTAGCGGGAGTAAGTACGAGCAGTACTTC
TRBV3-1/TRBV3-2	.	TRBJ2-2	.	CASSQEKLTNTGELFF	TGTGCCAGCAGCCAAGAGAAATTGACTAACACCGGGGAGCTGTTTTTT
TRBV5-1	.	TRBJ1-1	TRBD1	CASSLRDRGRENTEAFF	TGCGCCAGCAGCTTGAGGGACAGGGGGCGTGAGAACACTGAAGCTTTCTTT
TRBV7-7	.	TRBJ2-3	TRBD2	CASSLGLAGSTDTQYF	TGTGCTAGCAGCTTAGGGCTAGCGGGAAGCACAGATACGCAGTATTTT
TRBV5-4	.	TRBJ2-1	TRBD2	CASSDPTSGKNNEQFF	TGTGCCAGCAGCGACCCGACTAGCGGAAAAAACAATGAGCAGTTCTTC
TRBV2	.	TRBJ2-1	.	CAMEGAAGSYNEQFF	TGTGCCATGGAAGGGGCTGCGGGATCCTACAATGAGCAGTTCTTC
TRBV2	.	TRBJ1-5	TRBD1	CASSEIGRGQTQHF	TGTGCCAGCAGTGAAATCGGCAGGGGGCAGACCCAGCATTTT
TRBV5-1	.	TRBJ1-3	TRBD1	CASSLGQGSSGNTIYF	TGCGCCAGCAGCCTGGGACAGGGGAGCTCTGGAAACACCATATATTTT
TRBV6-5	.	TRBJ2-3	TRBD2	CASGTSGSTDTQYF	TGTGCCAGCGGGACTAGCGGGAGCACAGATACGCAGTATTTT
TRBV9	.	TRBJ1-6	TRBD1	CASSAGGTGVGSPLHF	TGTGCCAGCAGCGCAGGAGGGACAGGGGTGGGGTCACCCCTCCACTTT
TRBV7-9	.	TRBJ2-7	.	CASSHYNRDSSYEQYF	TGTGCCAGCAGCCACTACAACAGGGATAGCTCCTACGAGCAGTACTTC
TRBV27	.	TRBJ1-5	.	CASTGQPGHQPQHF	TGTGCCAGCACAGGACAGCCGGGTCATCAGCCCCAGCATTTT
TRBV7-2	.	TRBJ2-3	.	CASSLLGAGTRDTQYF	TGTGCCAGCAGCTTACTGGGGGCCGGTACTCGAGATACGCAGTATTTT
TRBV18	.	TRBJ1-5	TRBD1	CASSTLRDRGNQPQHF	TGTGCCAGCTCAACATTACGGGACAGGGGGAATCAGCCCCAGCATTTT
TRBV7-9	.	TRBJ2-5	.	CASSRKSAVETQYF	TGTGCCAGCAGCCGCAAATCGGCGGTAGAGACCCAGTACTTC
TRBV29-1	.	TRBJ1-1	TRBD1	CSGQGQGATEAFF	TGCAGCGGACAGGGACAGGGGGCGACTGAAGCTTTCTTT
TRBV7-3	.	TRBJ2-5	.	CASSLGTTGETQYF	TGTGCCAGCAGCTTAGGTACTACGGGGGAGACCCAGTACTTC
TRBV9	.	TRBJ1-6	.	CASSVREFNSSPLHF	TGTGCCAGCAGCGTACGAGAGTTCAACAGTTCACCCCTCCACTTT
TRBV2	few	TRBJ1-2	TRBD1	CASSRDSSYGYTF	TGTGCCAGCAGCCGGGACAGCTCCTATGGCTACACCTTC
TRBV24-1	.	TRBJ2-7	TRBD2	CATNGLAGDTHEQYF	TGTGCCACCAACGGACTAGCGGGAGATACCCACGAGCAGTACTTC
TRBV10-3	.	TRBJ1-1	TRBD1	CAISVTGEVTEAFF	TGTGCCATCAGCGTGACAGGGGAGGTCACTGAAGCTTTCTTT
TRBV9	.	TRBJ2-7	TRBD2	CASSVRAGTSGTYEQYF	TGTGCCAGCAGCGTAAGGGCCGGGACTAGCGGGACCTACGAGCAGTACTTC
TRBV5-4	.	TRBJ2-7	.	CASSLGLVSEQYF	TGTGCCAGCAGCTTGGGACTAGTGAGCGAGCAGTACTTC
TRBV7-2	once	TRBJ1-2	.	CASTLTASNYGYTF	TGTGCCAGCACCCTGACTGCCTCTAACTATGGCTACACCTTC
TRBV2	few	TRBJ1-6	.	CASRRVSPLHF	TGTGCCAGCAGGAGGGTTTCACCCCTCCACTTT
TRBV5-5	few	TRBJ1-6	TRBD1	CASSLTGESPLHF	TGTGCCAGCAGCTTGACAGGGGAATCACCCCTCCACTTT
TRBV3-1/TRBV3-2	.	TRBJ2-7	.	CASSRLLTDLAYEQYF	TGTGCCAGCAGCCGGTTACTGACTGACTTAGCCTACGAGCAGTACTTC
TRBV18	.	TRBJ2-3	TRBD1	CASSPRQGLDTQYF	TGTGCCAGCTCACCAAGACAGGGGTTAGATACGCAGTATTTT
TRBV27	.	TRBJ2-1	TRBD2	CASSSTSGNDNEQFF	TGTGCCAGCAGTTCGACTAGCGGGAATGACAATGAGCAGTTCTTC
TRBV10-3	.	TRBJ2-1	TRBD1	CAIRGQGDEQFF	TGTGCCATCAGGGGACAGGGGGATGAGCAGTTCTTC
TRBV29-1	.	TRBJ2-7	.	CSVDKGSGYEQYF	TGCAGCGTTGACAAGGGATCAGGGTACGAGCAGTACTTC
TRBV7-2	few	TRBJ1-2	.	CASSPYNFEQGYGYTF	TGTGCCAGCAGTCCCTATAATTTTGAACAGGGCTATGGCTACACCTTC
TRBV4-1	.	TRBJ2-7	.	CASSQAAGSISEQYF	TGCGCCAGCAGCCAAGCGGCGGGAAGTATAAGCGAGCAGTACTTC
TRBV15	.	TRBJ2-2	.	CATSKGVVDGELFF	TGTGCCACCAGCAAAGGGGTGGTTGACGGGGAGCTGTTTTTT
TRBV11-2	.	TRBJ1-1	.	CASSLGSFTEAFF	TGTGCCAGCAGCTTAGGGAGTTTTACTGAAGCTTTCTTT
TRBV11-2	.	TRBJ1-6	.	CASSLAGDPGLHF	TGTGCCAGCAGCTTAGCCGGAGACCCGGGCCTCCACTTT